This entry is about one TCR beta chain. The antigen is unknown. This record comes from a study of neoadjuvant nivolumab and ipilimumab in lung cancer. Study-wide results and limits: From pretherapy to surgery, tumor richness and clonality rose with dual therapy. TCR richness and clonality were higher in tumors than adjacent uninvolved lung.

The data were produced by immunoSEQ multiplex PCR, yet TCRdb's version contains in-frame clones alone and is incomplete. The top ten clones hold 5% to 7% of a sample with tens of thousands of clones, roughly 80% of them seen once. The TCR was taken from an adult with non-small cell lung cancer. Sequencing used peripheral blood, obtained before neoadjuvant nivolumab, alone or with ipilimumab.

In DNA form, the CDR3 reads TGCGCCAGCAGTTTGTCTAGCGGGGGGGGCACAGATACGCAGTATTTT. Its protein product is CASSLSSGGGTDTQYF. The rearrangement uses TRBV10-2 and TRBJ2-3; 12 positions agree with TRBD2. After removal of 5 bases from V and 1 base from J, the junction contained 4 bases not matched to a gene. Per germline, CDR1 WSHSY and CDR2 SAAADI. The CDR3 contains 16 residues.